A selection of T cell receptor beta chains follows, all from one sample in a study of a mutant IDH1 vaccine in newly diagnosed glioma. These receptors' targets are unknown. Measured with immunoSEQ multiplex PCR; TCRdb has only the in-frame clones, and not every one. The data show around 39,000 clones, around 85% seen once. This specimen was PBMCs, taken from a glioma patient whose treatment included an IDH1 peptide vaccine. The receptor set was obtained from a woman between 18 and 29 years old with glioma. Some clones in this sample may be carry-over from other donors' samples. Each CDR3 is given with its conserved first and last residue. A D gene is named only where the DNA matches it firmly. A row's size may be missing; if present it is once, few, many or a size class.

once | - | TRBJ2-7 | TRBV10-3 | TGTGCCATCACTGCCGAGCAGTACTTC | CAITAEQYF
- | TRBD2 | TRBJ2-7 | TRBV9 | TGTGCCAGCAGCGTAGGGCCTAGCGGCTCCTACGAGCAGTACTTC | CASSVGPSGSYEQYF
- | - | TRBJ1-2 | TRBV10-2 | TGCGCCAGCACCGAGGACACCCGGTATGGCTACACCTTC | CASTEDTRYGYTF
- | TRBD1 | TRBJ2-3 | TRBV5-1 | TGCGCCAGCAGCTTGGGAACAGGGGCCAACACAGATACGCAGTATTTT | CASSLGTGANTDTQYF
- | TRBD1 | TRBJ2-7 | TRBV5-8 | TGTGCCAGCAGCTTAGGACAGGGGGTTCCCCACGAGCAGTACTTC | CASSLGQGVPHEQYF
once | TRBD1 | TRBJ1-5 | TRBV5-1 | TGCGCCAGCAGCTTAGGGCAGGGGGATAGCAATCAGCCCCAGCATTTT | CASSLGQGDSNQPQHF
- | TRBD1 | TRBJ2-5 | TRBV7-6 | TGTGCCAGCAGCTCACTCGGGACAGCCCATGGGGTTTACTTC | CASSSLGTAHGVYF
few | - | TRBJ1-1 | TRBV29-1 | TGCAGCCACGATCGAAGCAGGGGCTCTAATGAAGCTTTCTTT | CSHDRSRGSNEAFF
few | - | TRBJ1-1 | TRBV6-5 | TGTGCCAGCAGTTACTCAAGCAGAAACACTGAAGCTTTCTTT | CASSYSSRNTEAFF
- | TRBD1 | TRBJ2-5 | TRBV15 | TGTGCCACCAGCGCTCGGACAGGGTCGGAGACCCAGTACTTC | CATSARTGSETQYF